This T cell receptor beta chain was documented in a study of CD8 T cells in Susac syndrome. In germline, CDR1 is LGHNA, CDR2 YNFKEQ. The CDR3 has 20 amino acids. Trimming stripped 3 bases from V and 0 bases from J, with 24 bases between. cDNA came from about 0.5 to 1 ug RNA primed by random hexamers. TCRdb reprocessed the immunoSEQ multiplex PCR reads with MiXCR, giving one entry per CDR3 protein. Of some 26,000 distinct CDR3 sequences listed, approximately 92% are singletons. Sequencing used CD8+ T cells from PBMCs. The receptor was isolated from a human donor with Susac syndrome. This chain links TRBV4-2 with TRBJ1-3; D is possibly TRBD1 (6 bases). CDR3 sequence reads: CASSHPPRGPGEASGNTIYF. CDR3 bases: TGTGCCAGCAGCCACCCTCCTCGGGGGCCGGGTGAGGCCTCTGGAAACACCATATATTTT.